This is a list of T cell receptor beta chains from one sample in a study of blood T cell repertoires in COVID-19. Using immunoSEQ multiplex PCR, the repertoire was profiled, and TCRdb retains in-frame clones only, with some absent. The sample shows 15,000 to 20,000 clones, 65% to 90% of them seen only once. What was sequenced was peripheral blood. These TCRs come from a human donor with active COVID-19. The donor label of this sample is uncertain. The CDR3 runs from the conserved cysteine through the conserved F or W. Fields, in order: D gene, J gene, V gene, clone size, CDR3 length, CDR3 DNA, CDR3 protein. The D gene is left open where the match is weak. Only part of the rows carry a size: once, few, many, or a class if the clone is expanded.

.	TRBJ2-2	TRBV9	.	16	TGTGCCAGCAGCGTAGAGCAGGTGGGGGCCGCCGGGGAGCTGTTTTTT	CASSVEQVGAAGELFF
.	TRBJ1-1	TRBV6-2/TRBV6-3	.	12	TGTGCCAGCAGTTCCGTGAACACTGAAGCTTTCTTT	CASSSVNTEAFF
.	TRBJ2-5	TRBV7-7	.	14	TGTGCTAGCAGCTTAGGAGGCGGGTATGAGACCCAGTACTTC	CASSLGGGYETQYF
.	TRBJ2-2	TRBV2	.	13	TGTGCCAGCAGTGGACTAAACACCGGGGAGCTGTTTTTT	CASSGLNTGELFF
TRBD2	TRBJ2-3	TRBV9	.	15	TGTGCCAGCAGCCCAGGGACTACCACAACAGATACGCAGTATTTT	CASSPGTTTTDTQYF
.	TRBJ1-2	TRBV5-1	few	11	TGCGCCAGCAGCCCAGGACAGGGCTACACCTTC	CASSPGQGYTF
.	TRBJ2-7	TRBV7-9	.	11	TGTGCCAGCAGCTCGGAGTACGAGCAGTACTTC	CASSSEYEQYF
TRBD2	TRBJ2-3	TRBV2	.	16	TGTGCCAGCAGCCCCAGACTAGCGGGGGGCACAGATACGCAGTATTTT	CASSPRLAGGTDTQYF
TRBD2	TRBJ2-7	TRBV19	.	18	TGTGCCAGTAGTATATTACCCGGGACTAGCGGGGTCTCCTACGAGCAGTACTTC	CASSILPGTSGVSYEQYF
.	TRBJ2-5	TRBV7-2	.	15	TGTGCCAGCAGCTCAACGAACGGGGGCCAAGAGACCCAGTACTTC	CASSSTNGGQETQYF
TRBD1	TRBJ2-1	TRBV12-5	.	15	TGTGCTAGTGGTTTTGGGACAGGGGGAAGCAATGAGCAGTTCTTC	CASGFGTGGSNEQFF
TRBD1	TRBJ1-1	TRBV7-9	.	15	TGTGCCAGCAGCCACGGACCAGGGGGATTCACTGAAGCTTTCTTT	CASSHGPGGFTEAFF
TRBD1	TRBJ1-5	TRBV15	.	15	TGTGCCACCAGCAGACAGGGGGTTGGCAATCAGCCCCAGCATTTT	CATSRQGVGNQPQHF
TRBD1	TRBJ1-2	TRBV29-1	few	12	TGCAGCGCCGGGGGGGACAGGGGCGGCTACACCTTC	CSAGGDRGGYTF
.	TRBJ1-5	TRBV18	.	15	TGTGCCAGCTCACCAGGGGTTGCAACAGGTCAGCCCCAGCATTTT	CASSPGVATGQPQHF
.	TRBJ1-2	TRBV6-2/TRBV6-3	.	13	TGTGCCAGCAGTTTCGCTAGCCTCTATGGCTACACCTTC	CASSFASLYGYTF
.	TRBJ2-1	TRBV9	.	15	TGTGCCAGCAGCGTATCCGGGACACTATACAATGAGCAGTTCTTC	CASSVSGTLYNEQFF
TRBD2	TRBJ2-2	TRBV11-2	.	16	TGTGCCAGCAGCTCGTTAGCGGGGGGCCCTCCCGGGGAGCTGTTTTTT	CASSSLAGGPPGELFF
.	TRBJ2-3	TRBV24-1	.	16	TGTGCCACCAGTGATTTGGGCCAGGGTGGGGCAGATACGCAGTATTTT	CATSDLGQGGADTQYF
.	TRBJ1-5	TRBV3-1/TRBV3-2	.	16	TGTGCCAGCAGCCCGGCCGGCGCGGGCGGCAATCAGCCCCAGCATTTT	CASSPAGAGGNQPQHF
TRBD1	TRBJ2-5	TRBV5-1	.	14	TGCGCCAGCAGCGTCCGGACAGGGGGAAAGACCCAGTACTTC	CASSVRTGGKTQYF
.	TRBJ1-2	TRBV6-5	.	11	TGTGCCAGCAGGGGGGGGGTTGGCTACACCTTC	CASRGGVGYTF
.	TRBJ1-1	TRBV28	once	15	TGTGCCAGCAGTTTCCCGGGGTTTCAAAACACTGAAGCTTTCTTT	CASSFPGFQNTEAFF
.	TRBJ1-4	TRBV7-2	.	15	TGTGCCAGCACCTCGGCGGGATCAACTAATGAAAAACTGTTTTTT	CASTSAGSTNEKLFF
.	TRBJ2-2	TRBV6-2/TRBV6-3	.	15	TGTGCCAGCAGTCGGGTACAGGGAAGCACCGGGGAGCTGTTTTTT	CASSRVQGSTGELFF
.	TRBJ1-1	TRBV3-1/TRBV3-2	.	14	TGTGCCAGCAGCCAGCAACAGGGTGGCGCTGAAGCTTTCTTT	CASSQQQGGAEAFF
.	TRBJ1-1	TRBV6-2/TRBV6-3	.	15	TGTGCCAGCAGTTACAGGGGACTCAGCAACACTGAAGCTTTCTTT	CASSYRGLSNTEAFF
TRBD1	TRBJ1-1	TRBV11-1	.	15	TGTGCCAGCAGCCAAAGTAGACAGGGGGGAACTGAAGCTTTCTTT	CASSQSRQGGTEAFF
TRBD1	TRBJ1-3	TRBV5-5	.	15	TGTGCCAGCAGCCGAGGACAGGGGATTGGAAACACCATATATTTT	CASSRGQGIGNTIYF
.	TRBJ2-7	TRBV7-2	.	13	TGTGCCAGCAGCTTAGGGGCCGATTACGAGCAGTACTTC	CASSLGADYEQYF
.	TRBJ1-1	TRBV6-2/TRBV6-3	.	12	TGTGCCAGCAGTTTAGGAGTCTATGGAGCTTTCTTT	CASSLGVYGAFF
.	TRBJ1-2	TRBV7-2	.	14	TGTGCCAGCAGCCCGGGATCGGGGGGTAATGGCTACACCTTC	CASSPGSGGNGYTF